The present entry profiles one T cell receptor (beta chain) with its context. Its target is not known. A junction end diverges from the germline sequence, so it may reflect a read error. Authors of the study amplified TCR beta CDR3 regions from RNA transcripts. In the first-round RT-PCR of the TCR CDR3, the HTBI primer set was used. Via MiXCR, TCRdb re-called the multiplex PCR reads, giving one row per CDR3 protein. The table shows some 770,000 distinct CDR3 sequences, with around 15% occurring only once. This CDR3 has 15 residues. Germline V CDR1 and CDR2: SGHVS, FQNEAQ. This entry comes from a study of T cells in Graves' hyperthyroidism and ophthalmopathy. Study-wide points: Ophthalmopathy got predicted by the model a median approximately 6 months before its onset.

The sequenced sample consisted of blood. The genes are TRBV7-8 and TRBJ1-1, with D possibly being TRBD1 (6 bases). The clonotype comes from a man aged 18 to 30 with Graves' hyperthyroidism. This CDR3 is CASSLEGQGRAEALF. CDR3 coding DNA: TGTGCCAGCAGCTTAGAGGGGCAGGGGAGGGCTGAAGCTCTCTTT.